The entry that follows covers one T cell receptor (beta chain) sequence. Its specificity is unknown. Using its own MiXCR run on the 5' RACE reads, TCRdb lists one record per CDR3 protein. The data hold 610,000 or so distinct CDR3 sequences, with roughly an eighth observed a single time. The CDR3 contains 16 residues. V shed 7 bases, J shed 4 bases, and the junction held 9 bases outside the gene matches. Germline values: CDR1 MNHEY, CDR2 SVGEGT. The data were obtained in a study of T cells after yellow fever vaccination. Overall study: When fractions had low cell numbers, they were prepared with SMART-Seq v4 Ultra Low Input. Study conclusions and caveats: Reappearing after the booster were most of the clones from primary vaccination (about 95% CD4, around 90% CD8). CD4 and CD8 compartments shared a small share of clonotypes.

Sequencing used PBMCs, obtained on the day of the yellow fever booster vaccination. This chain connects TRBV6-2 or TRBV6-3 to TRBJ2-1, with TRBD2 matching over 11 bases. The TCR comes from a man in his thirties or forties who received the YFV17D yellow fever vaccine. CDR3 in DNA: TGTGCCAGCAAAACGAAACTAGCGGGAGCTTACAATGAGCAGTTCTTC. It specifies CASKTKLAGAYNEQFF.